What follows are 11 T cell receptor beta chains derived from one specimen sequenced in a study of blood T cell repertoires in COVID-19. TCRdb keeps only in-frame clones here, not all; method: immunoSEQ multiplex PCR. The table includes 250,000 or so clones, about 89% detected once. The specimen was peripheral blood. The receptors were gathered from a man aged 35-49 years with active or convalescent COVID-19.

For this clone: A much larger clone differs from this one at a single base, so this may be a read error. The V call is TRBV11-2, the J call TRBJ1-1; the match to TRBD1 covers 9 bases. Germline CDR1 reads SGHAT; CDR2 reads FQNNGV. The CDR3 extends over 14 amino acids. Germline trimming cut 5 bases from V and 1 base from J; bases unmatched to any gene: 2. This CDR3 is CASSKDRGNTEAFF. CDR3 DNA sequence: TGTGCCAGCAGCAAGGACAGGGGGAACACTGAAGCTTTCTTT.

The chain carries TRBV11-3 and TRBJ2-1; a possible D gene is TRBD2 (6 bases). With 2 bases removed from V and 7 bases from J, the gap between germline ends came to 9 bases. CDR1 SGHNT and CDR2 YENEEA come from the germline V gene. The CDR3 covers 13 residues. CDR3 bases: TGTGCCAGCAGCTTATTCAGCGGGAATGAGCAGTTCTTC. Protein sequence: CASSLFSGNEQFF.

The chain employs TRBV5-1 and TRBJ2-5; 9 bases fit TRBD1. Per germline, CDR1 SGHRS and CDR2 YFSETQ. V shed 4 bases, J shed 7 bases, and the junction held 8 bases outside the gene matches. The CDR3 spans 14 residues. The CDR3 reads CASSRDRDSGTQYF. The CDR3 DNA is TGCGCCAGCAGCAGGGACAGGGATTCGGGGACCCAGTACTTC. Complete variable domain (other parts from reference TRBV5-1 and TRBJ2-5): KAGVTQTPRYLIKTRGQQVTLSCSPISGHRSVSWYQQTPGQGLQFLFEYFSETQRNKGNFPGRFSGRQFSNSRSEMNVSTLELGDSALYLCASSRDRDSGTQYFGPGTRLLVL.

About this clone: Additional DNA sequences in this sample encode the identical CDR3. As DNA, the CDR3 is TGTGCCAGCTCACCGGGGGGACAGGGCGGAAACACCATATATTTT. It encodes CASSPGGQGGNTIYF. V is TRBV18 and J is TRBJ1-3; the match to TRBD1 covers 9 bases. The V segment lost 3 bases and the J segment 4 bases; nucleotides outside the gene matches: 4. This CDR3 spans 15 amino acids. The germline gives CDR1 KGHSH, CDR2 LQKENI.

The chain combines TRBV2 with TRBJ1-4; tentative D call: TRBD1 (5 bases). The CDR3 has 14 amino acids. Germline V CDR1 and CDR2: SNHLY, FYNNEI. Trimming cost V 1 base and J 8 bases, with 11 bases left between them. The CDR3 loop reads CASSEVGGTEKLFF. For the CDR3, the DNA is TGTGCCAGCAGTGAAGTTGGGGGGACCGAAAAACTGTTTTTT. The full variable domain, its missing parts supplied by reference TRBV2 and TRBJ1-4, is EPEVTQTPSHQVTQMGQEVILRCVPISNHLYFYWYRQILGQKVEFLVSFYNNEISEKSEIFDDQFSVERPDGSNFTLKIRSTKLEDSAMYFCASSEVGGTEKLFFGSGTQLSVL.

The chain has TRBV2 and TRBJ1-5; D gene unclear. V was clipped by 4 bases and J by 2 bases, with 9 bases between them. Germline CDR1 SNHLY, CDR2 FYNNEI. The length of the CDR3 is 14 residues. The CDR3 DNA reads TGTGCCAGCAGTGTGGCCGGGGGCAATCAGCCCCAGCATTTT. Translation gives CASSVAGGNQPQHF.

This clone was recorded a few times. This chain links TRBV10-3 with TRBJ2-7, with D perhaps TRBD2 (5 bases). Germline CDR1 and CDR2: ENHRY and SYGVKD. Trimming took off 10 bases at V and 2 bases at J, with 15 bases between the two ends. The CDR3 spans 13 residues. Here the CDR3 reads CATYREGAYEQYF. DNA for the CDR3: TGTGCCACTTACAGAGAGGGAGCCTACGAGCAGTACTTC.

The CDR3 sequence: CASRAGASPNTGELFF. CDR3 coding DNA: TGCGCCAGCAGAGCGGGAGCGAGCCCGAACACCGGGGAGCTGTTTTTT. The chain is built from TRBV5-1 and TRBJ2-2; 8 nucleotides agree with TRBD2. The germline CDR1 and CDR2 sequences are SGHRS and YFSETQ. V was pared by 5 bases and J by 0 bases, with 6 bases of the junction left unmatched. This CDR3 region has 16 residues.

The chain employs TRBV18 and TRBJ1-1, with D unclear. Trimming left V 2 bases short and J 7 bases short, with 11 bases between. The CDR3 covers 13 residues. In germline, CDR1 is KGHSH, CDR2 LQKENI. The CDR3 DNA follows: TGTGCCAGCTCACCAAAGCCCCGTAATGAAGCTTTCTTT. Encoded protein: CASSPKPRNEAFF. The full variable domain, in which reference TRBV18 and TRBJ1-1 provide the parts outside the CDR3, is NAGVMQNPRHLVRRRGQEARLRCSPMKGHSHVYWYRQLPEEGLKFMVYLQKENIIDESGMPKERFSAEFPKEGPSILRIQQVVRGDSAAYFCASSPKPRNEAFFGQGTRLTVV.

The chain carries TRBV4-2 and TRBJ2-3, with D tentatively TRBD1 (5 bases). This CDR3 region has 15 residues. The germline V gene encodes CDR1 LGHNA and CDR2 YNFKEQ. With 1 base removed from V and 4 bases from J, the gap between germline ends came to 12 bases. The CDR3 loop is CASSQGGGASDTQYF. The CDR3 nucleotides are TGTGCCAGCAGCCAAGGGGGCGGAGCCTCAGATACGCAGTATTTT.

V and J are TRBV3-1 (or the pseudogene TRBV3-2) and TRBJ1-6, with D hard to call. The germline V gene encodes CDR1 LGHDT and CDR2 YNNKEL (reference sequence). V lost 1 base to trimming and J lost 4 bases, with 11 bases between them. The CDR3 spans 16 residues. Here the CDR3 reads CASSQARGRYNSPLHF. As DNA, the CDR3 is TGTGCCAGCAGCCAAGCCCGGGGAAGGTATAATTCACCCCTCCACTTT.